The rows below give T cell receptor beta chains drawn from one sample of a study of naive CD8 T cells in extremely preterm neonates. Repertoires were generated with immunoSEQ multiplex PCR, while TCRdb's copy carries only in-frame clones and drops some. Among about 7,900 clones, 95% to 98% were seen once, and the ten largest hold roughly 2.9%. The sample taken for sequencing was naive CD8+ T cells from blood. These receptors were taken from a human donor in good health. Each CDR3 is given with its conserved first and last residue. A D gene is named only where the DNA matches it firmly. Clone size is stated in some rows and not others, as once, few, many or a class when expanded.

D gene	V gene	clone size	J gene	CDR3 DNA	CDR3 protein
.	TRBV9	.	TRBJ2-5	TGTGCCAGCAGCGTAGGCGGTCGAGAGACCCAGTACTTC	CASSVGGRETQYF
.	TRBV19	.	TRBJ2-7	TGTGCCAGTAGGCCCCGCGGGGTCCCCCACGAGCAGTACTTC	CASRPRGVPHEQYF
TRBD2	TRBV28	.	TRBJ2-4	TGTGCCAGCAGTTTATGGGCGGGGGGGGCCAAAAACATTCAGTACTTC	CASSLWAGGAKNIQYF
TRBD2	TRBV7-9	.	TRBJ2-1	TGTGCCAGCAGCTTAGCGGAACTAGCGTGGGGGGGGAATGAGCAGTTCTTC	CASSLAELAWGGNEQFF
.	TRBV7-9	.	TRBJ2-3	TGTGCCAGCAGCAATACCGGGACTCACACAGATACGCAGTATTTT	CASSNTGTHTDTQYF
.	TRBV21-1	.	TRBJ1-5	TGTGCCACCAACCGACGGGGAGGCAATCAGCCCCAGCATTTT	CATNRRGGNQPQHF
TRBD1	TRBV30	.	TRBJ2-3	TGTGCCTGCCCAGGACAGGGGGCGAGGTCAGATACGCAGTATTTT	CACPGQGARSDTQYF
TRBD2	TRBV4-3	once	TRBJ2-1	TGCGCCAGCAGCGGACTAGCGGGAGGAGGCAATGAGCAGTTCTTC	CASSGLAGGGNEQFF
.	TRBV7-8	.	TRBJ1-5	TGTGCCAGCAGCTGGAGCCTGTCAGATGATAGCAATCAGCCCCAGCATTTT	CASSWSLSDDSNQPQHF
TRBD1	TRBV5-3	.	TRBJ1-6	TGTGCCAGAAGCTCCCGGGACAGCTATGATAATTCACCCCTCCACTTT	CARSSRDSYDNSPLHF
TRBD1	TRBV5-4	.	TRBJ2-5	TGTGCCAGCAGCACGGGACAGGAAGAGACCCAGTACTTC	CASSTGQEETQYF
.	TRBV27	.	TRBJ2-3	TGTGCCAGCAGTTTAAACAGGGGCACAGATACGCAGTATTTT	CASSLNRGTDTQYF
.	TRBV5-6	.	TRBJ1-1	TGTGCCAGCAGCCCGGACAGAAGGGGGACTGAAGCTTTCTTT	CASSPDRRGTEAFF
.	TRBV7-8	.	TRBJ1-4	TGTGCCAGCAGCTTAACCGAAGCCACTAATGAAAAACTGTTTTTT	CASSLTEATNEKLFF
TRBD1	TRBV4-1	.	TRBJ2-7	TGCGCCAGCAGCCAAGCGGGACAGGGATCTTTGGGCACCTACGAGCAGTACTTC	CASSQAGQGSLGTYEQYF
.	TRBV6-5	.	TRBJ2-7	TGTGCCAGCAGCCCCACCGAGCGTTCGAACTACGAGCAGTACTTC	CASSPTERSNYEQYF
.	TRBV10-2	.	TRBJ1-4	TGCGCCAGCAGCCGTGAGGAGGGGATTGAAAAACTGTTTTTT	CASSREEGIEKLFF
.	TRBV28	.	TRBJ1-1	TGTGCCAGCAGTTTATTGAGGCAGGGCATGGCGAACACTGAAGCTTTCTTT	CASSLLRQGMANTEAFF
TRBD2	TRBV2	.	TRBJ2-4	TGTGCCAGCGGGCCCGGGACTACAAATAAGTACTTC	CASGPGTTNKYF
TRBD2	TRBV19	.	TRBJ2-3	TGTGCCAGTAGTAGAACAGCGGGGGACCGGGTGTATACGCAGTATTTT	CASSRTAGDRVYTQYF
TRBD2	TRBV7-9	.	TRBJ2-1	TGTGCCAGCAGCCCTGGACTAGCGGGTTCCAATGAGCAGTTCTTC	CASSPGLAGSNEQFF
.	TRBV9	.	TRBJ2-1	TGTGCCAGCAGCCAATCTAACAGGCTAAGCTCCTACAATGAGCAGTTCTTC	CASSQSNRLSSYNEQFF
TRBD2	TRBV7-6	.	TRBJ2-1	TGTGCCAGCAGCGCGGGACTAGCGGGGGGGTACTACAATGAGCAGTTCTTC	CASSAGLAGGYYNEQFF
TRBD2	TRBV9	.	TRBJ2-3	TGTGCCTCTTCCGCTAGCGGTGGTGCGACAGATACGCAGTATTTT	CASSASGGATDTQYF
.	TRBV4-3	.	TRBJ2-3	TGCGCCAGCAGCCAAGATGGCGGTAGCACAGATACGCAGTATTTT	CASSQDGGSTDTQYF
.	TRBV28	.	TRBJ1-3	TGTGCCAGCAGTTTCGGGGGGGCGACTGGAAACACCATATATTTT	CASSFGGATGNTIYF
TRBD2	TRBV7-9	.	TRBJ2-1	TGTGCCAGCAGGGTCCCGGGACTAGACTACAATGAGCAGTTCTTC	CASRVPGLDYNEQFF
.	TRBV9	.	TRBJ2-1	TGTGCCAGCAGCGTAGCTCACCCGAGGCGGGGAAATGAGCAGTTCTTC	CASSVAHPRRGNEQFF
TRBD2	TRBV10-3	.	TRBJ2-1	TGTGCCATCAGTGACCCGGTTAGCGGGAGCAATGAGCAGTTCTTC	CAISDPVSGSNEQFF
TRBD1	TRBV19	.	TRBJ1-2	TGTGCCAGTAGTACACATACAGGGGCAGACTATGGCTACACCTTC	CASSTHTGADYGYTF
TRBD2	TRBV13	.	TRBJ2-3	TGTGCCAGCAGCACCTCTAGCGGGGGAAACACAGATACGCAGTATTTT	CASSTSSGGNTDTQYF
TRBD1	TRBV4-3	.	TRBJ2-5	TGCGCCAGCAGCCAGGACAGGGGCTCAGGCCAGTACTTC	CASSQDRGSGQYF
TRBD1	TRBV6-6	.	TRBJ1-1	TGTGCCAGCAGTTACTTCGAGACAGGGGGGACCGAAGCTTTCTTT	CASSYFETGGTEAFF
TRBD1	TRBV2	.	TRBJ2-7	TGTGCCAGCAGTGTAGTCCTCCGGACAGGGTCCTACGAGCAGTACTTC	CASSVVLRTGSYEQYF
TRBD2	TRBV30	.	TRBJ2-7	TGTGCCTGGAGCCTCAGCGGGGGCAAAGAGCAGTACTTC	CAWSLSGGKEQYF
.	TRBV7-9	.	TRBJ2-2	TGTGCCAGCAGCTTATTCTGGGCCGCGAACACCGGGGAGCTGTTTTTT	CASSLFWAANTGELFF
TRBD1	TRBV10-3	once	TRBJ1-1	TGTGCCATCAGGACCCCGGGACAGAGAAACACTGAAGCTTTCTTT	CAIRTPGQRNTEAFF
.	TRBV7-3	.	TRBJ2-3	TGTGCCAGCAGCTTCGGAGGAAGCACAGATACGCAGTATTTT	CASSFGGSTDTQYF
TRBD2	TRBV7-3	.	TRBJ2-2	TGTGCCAGCAGCTTCACCGGACTAGCCGGGGAGCTGTTTTTT	CASSFTGLAGELFF